This TCR beta chain appears in the sequencing data of a study of Ad26.COV2.S vaccination and SARS-CoV-2 variants. Regarding the study as a whole: There was a possibility that the TCR breadth and depth analyses underestimated total T cell responses. Vaccinees displayed broader spike-specific TCR repertoires than placebo recipients.

Of note for this clone: Its antigen is unidentified.

This CDR3 is 17 amino acids long. The junction had 9 bases not matched to a gene; V was cut back by 5 bases and J by 0 bases. From germline, CDR1 is KGHSH and CDR2 LQKENI. The data were produced by immunoSEQ multiplex PCR, yet TCRdb's version contains in-frame clones alone and is incomplete. The sample consists of approximately 340,000 clones, around 92% of them appearing once. The receptor's source is a human donor who had recovered from COVID-19. This chain uses TRBV18 with TRBJ1-3; 8 nucleotides agree with TRBD1. The sample in question was peripheral blood, obtained after recovery from COVID-19. The CDR3 protein is CASSSQTGGHSGNTIYF. CDR3 in DNA: TGTGCCAGCTCATCTCAAACAGGGGGTCACTCTGGAAACACCATATATTTT.